One and the same sample provided the 20 T cell receptor beta chains below, sequenced in a study of T cell responses to AZD1222 COVID-19 vaccine. Clones were sequenced by immunoSEQ multiplex PCR, and TCRdb holds only the in-frame ones, with some missing. The sample yields roughly 80,000 clones, 90% seen once. Sequenced here: peripheral blood, sampled 28 days after the second AZD1222 dose. The receptors shown here come from an adult who received the AZD1222 COVID-19 vaccine.

This chain uses TRBV2 with TRBJ1-5; 7 nucleotides line up with TRBD1. J was trimmed by 4 bases and V by 7 bases; bases with no gene match: 4. The CDR3 contains 13 residues. CDR1 and CDR2 (germline): SNHLY, FYNNEI. The CDR3 reads CASMRDRNQPQHF. For the CDR3, the DNA is TGTGCCAGCATGCGGGACAGAAATCAGCCCCAGCATTTT.

The chain uses TRBV5-6 and TRBJ2-1; D is undetermined. V gave up 0 bases and J gave up 8 bases, with 9 bases separating them. CDR1 and CDR2 (germline): SGHDT, YYEEEE. This CDR3 has 13 residues. CDR3 DNA: TGTGCCAGCAGCTTGGACACCCTTGATGAGCAGTTCTTC. Its translation: CASSLDTLDEQFF.

This sequence joins TRBV6-5 and TRBJ2-4; TRBD2 is a possible D gene (5 bases). CDR3 length: 15 residues. Germline values: CDR1 MNHEY, CDR2 SVGAGI. Trimming pared 6 bases from V and 8 bases from J, leaving 20 bases between. The CDR3 region has the DNA TGTGCCAGCAGCCGCCCTGAAAAGATGGGAGACATTCAGTACTTC. Residues: CASSRPEKMGDIQYF.

The chain is built from TRBV6-1 and TRBJ1-4, with D possibly matching TRBD1 (5 bases). The CDR3 contains 14 residues. V was clipped by 6 bases and J by 3 bases, with 11 bases between them. Germline values: CDR1 MNHNS, CDR2 SASEGT. CDR3 protein: CASSQTAPNEKLFF. CDR3 nucleotide sequence: TGTGCCAGCAGCCAGACAGCCCCTAATGAAAAACTGTTTTTT.

A note on this clone: At one end the junction does not follow the germline gene, possibly because of a read error. J is TRBJ2-3 and V is TRBV10-2; the match to TRBD2 covers 7 bases. Germline CDR1 reads WSHSY; CDR2 reads SAAADI. The CDR3 runs 11 residues. The CDR3 bases are TGCGCCAGCTTGGCGGGAGATGCGCAGTATTTT. Amino acid sequence: CASLAGDAQYF.

The rearrangement joins TRBV30 to TRBJ1-6; no definite D call. V lost 1 base, J lost 10 bases, and 11 bases lay in between. This CDR3 is built from 13 residues. Germline V CDR1 and CDR2: GTSNPN, SVGIG (reference sequence). In DNA form, the CDR3 reads TGTGCCTGGAGTGATCTTTCGTGGTCACCCCTCCACTTT. Protein product: CAWSDLSWSPLHF.

The CDR3 region has the DNA TGTGCCAGTAGCCAGGGGGCGAACTATGGCTACACCTTC. The encoded protein is CASSQGANYGYTF. The chain uses TRBV19 and TRBJ1-2; 8 bases agree with TRBD1. Germline trimming cut 6 bases from V and 2 bases from J; bases unmatched to any gene: 2. Germline-derived CDR1 and CDR2 are LNHDA and SQIVND (reference sequence). The CDR3 loop spans 13 amino acids.

This rearrangement joins TRBV11-3 to TRBJ2-2; 9 bases fit TRBD1. Germline V gene sequence: CDR1 SGHNT, CDR2 YENEEA. Trimming cost V 10 bases and J 4 bases; bases outside gene matches: 16. This CDR3 has 17 residues. Here the CDR3 reads CATLRTGDPIGTGELFF. The CDR3 coding sequence is TGTGCCACCCTCCGGACAGGGGACCCAATAGGCACCGGGGAGCTGTTTTTT.

This clone was found a few times. The chain recombines TRBV29-1 with TRBJ1-2; D is ambiguous. The CDR3 has 11 amino acids. Trimming stripped 5 bases from V and 8 bases from J, with 12 bases between. Germline V lookup: CDR1 SQVTM, CDR2 ANQGSEA. The CDR3 spells CSVYTSSGYTF. DNA for the CDR3: TGCAGCGTTTATACCTCTTCCGGCTACACCTTC.

This clone came up once. The V gene is TRBV30, the J gene TRBJ1-5, with D unresolved. The CDR3 consists of 12 residues. Looked up from germline, CDR1 is GTSNPN and CDR2 is SVGIG (reference sequence). Trimming removed 5 bases at V and 6 bases at J, with 11 bases between. The CDR3 spells CAWEKVGQPQHF. The CDR3 bases are TGTGCCTGGGAGAAGGTAGGTCAGCCCCAGCATTTT.

The chain uses TRBV7-9 and TRBJ1-2; D is undetermined. V was trimmed by 2 bases and J by 4 bases, leaving 14 bases between them. The CDR3 runs to 15 residues. Per germline, CDR1 SEHNR and CDR2 FQNEAQ (reference sequence). CDR3 loop: CASSLSGGDPYGYTF. DNA for the CDR3: TGTGCCAGCAGCTTAAGTGGTGGTGACCCCTATGGCTACACCTTC. The full variable domain, in which reference TRBV7-9 and TRBJ1-2 provide the parts outside the CDR3, is DTGVSQNPRHKITKRGQNVTFRCDPISEHNRLYWYRQTLGQGPEFLTYFQNEAQLEKSRLLSDRFSAERPKGSFSTLEIQRTEQGDSAMYLCASSLSGGDPYGYTFGSGTRLTVV.

The chain links TRBV4-2 to TRBJ2-7; 8 bases match TRBD2. From germline, CDR1 is LGHNA and CDR2 YNFKEQ. The CDR3 spans 18 residues. V shed 0 bases, J shed 0 bases, and the junction held 10 bases outside the gene matches. CDR3 residues: CASSQEEWLAGASYEQYF. DNA of the CDR3: TGTGCCAGCAGCCAAGAGGAGTGGCTAGCGGGTGCCTCCTACGAGCAGTACTTC.

The V and J genes are TRBV7-8 and TRBJ2-1, with 9 bases fitting TRBD2. Per the germline V gene, CDR1 is SGHVS and CDR2 is FQNEAQ. V shed 8 bases and J 7 bases; nucleotides not matched to a gene: 9. CDR3 length: 14 amino acids. The CDR3, as DNA: TGTGCCAGCTCCTATCAGCGGGAGGCGAATGAGCAGTTCTTC. This encodes CASSYQREANEQFF.

This sequence joins TRBV7-2 and TRBJ2-4; tentatively, D is TRBD2 (6 bases). This CDR3 is built from 16 residues. Between the trimmed V and J ends, which lost 5 bases and 6 bases, there was a span of 20 bases. CDR1 and CDR2 (germline): SGHTA, FQGNSA. CDR3 sequence reads: CASSRKGGDLRNIQYF. Here the CDR3 DNA reads TGTGCCAGCAGCCGTAAGGGCGGGGACCTTAGAAACATTCAGTACTTC.

The chain is built from TRBV28 and TRBJ2-3; D unclear. Germline V lookup: CDR1 MDHEN, CDR2 SYDVKM. There are 15 residues in the CDR3. V was trimmed by 6 bases and J by 0 bases, leaving 13 bases between them. Written as DNA, the CDR3 is TGTGCCAGCAGCCTAAGGTACCTTAGCACAGATACGCAGTATTTT. It translates to CASSLRYLSTDTQYF.

This chain connects TRBV28 to TRBJ1-4; a weak D match, TRBD1 (6 bases). The germline CDR1 and CDR2 sequences are MDHEN and SYDVKM. The germline V and J ends were trimmed by 6 bases and 8 bases, with 19 bases remaining between them. This CDR3 is built from 15 residues. The DNA for the CDR3 is TGTGCCAGCAGCTACTTACAGGGACAACTGGAAAAACTGTTTTTT. It translates to CASSYLQGQLEKLFF. The complete variable domain, with remaining parts taken from reference TRBV28 and TRBJ1-4, reads DVKVTQSSRYLVKRTGEKVFLECVQDMDHENMFWYRQDPGLGLRLIYFSYDVKMKEKGDIPEGYSVSREKKERFSLILESASTNQTSMYLCASSYLQGQLEKLFFGSGTQLSVL.

This sequence joins TRBV10-3 and TRBJ1-1, with a tentative D call TRBD1 (6 bases). The CDR3 spans 15 residues. The germline V and J ends were trimmed by 0 bases and 6 bases, with 14 bases remaining between them. CDR1 and CDR2 (germline): ENHRY, SYGVKD. CDR3 amino acids: CAISESNYRAAEAFF. CDR3 coding DNA: TGTGCCATCAGTGAGTCGAACTACAGGGCTGCTGAAGCTTTCTTT.

The V and J genes are TRBV5-1 and TRBJ2-7, with TRBD1 matching 9 bases. V dropped 0 bases and J dropped 6; count of bases not matched to a gene: 7. The CDR3 sequence is 15 residues long. Germline V gene lookup returns CDR1 SGHRS and CDR2 YFSETQ. In nucleotides, the CDR3 is TGCGCCAGCAGCTTGGCCCCGGGACAGGGATTCGAGCAGTACTTC. Translating gives CASSLAPGQGFEQYF.

The chain combines TRBV11-3 with TRBJ2-1; D unclear. There are 12 residues in the CDR3. Trimming took 6 bases from V and 4 from J, leaving 7 bases between them. Per the germline V gene, CDR1 is SGHNT and CDR2 is YENEEA. The CDR3 spells CASSQTYNEQFF. The CDR3 DNA reads as TGTGCCAGCAGTCAAACATACAATGAGCAGTTCTTC.

The chain joins TRBV6-1 to TRBJ2-7; D is undetermined. CDR3 length: 13 amino acids. With 3 bases removed from V and 0 bases from J, the gap between germline ends came to 6 bases. CDR1 is MNHNS, CDR2 SASEGT, per germline. CDR3 region: CASSEGNSYEQYF. The CDR3 DNA follows: TGTGCCAGCAGTGAGGGCAACTCCTACGAGCAGTACTTC.